The clone carrying this T cell receptor beta chain was recorded only once. The source of the sample is a study of blood T cell repertoires in COVID-19. V gave up 10 bases and J gave up 8 bases; unmatched junction bases: 23. The CDR3 sequence is 19 residues long. CDR1 and CDR2 from the germline V gene are ENHRY and SYGVKD. Source study methods: Amplification of reference gene primers provided the estimated nucleated cell counts. Some clones are missing from TCRdb's copy, which holds only in-frame ones; the method was immunoSEQ multiplex PCR. The V and J calls and clone size come from that table; D and trimming were worked out from the DNA. Of approximately 59,000 clones listed, roughly 77% were seen once; the top ten hold roughly 14%.

The chain combines TRBV10-3 with TRBJ2-1; TRBD2 matches 13 bases. What was sequenced was peripheral blood. This TCR derives from a man aged 80 or over with acute or convalescent COVID-19. The CDR3, as DNA: TGTGCCACCAGACCGGGATCGGGAAAACTAGCGGGAGGGTCCGATGAGCAGTTCTTC. Amino acids: CATRPGSGKLAGGSDEQFF.